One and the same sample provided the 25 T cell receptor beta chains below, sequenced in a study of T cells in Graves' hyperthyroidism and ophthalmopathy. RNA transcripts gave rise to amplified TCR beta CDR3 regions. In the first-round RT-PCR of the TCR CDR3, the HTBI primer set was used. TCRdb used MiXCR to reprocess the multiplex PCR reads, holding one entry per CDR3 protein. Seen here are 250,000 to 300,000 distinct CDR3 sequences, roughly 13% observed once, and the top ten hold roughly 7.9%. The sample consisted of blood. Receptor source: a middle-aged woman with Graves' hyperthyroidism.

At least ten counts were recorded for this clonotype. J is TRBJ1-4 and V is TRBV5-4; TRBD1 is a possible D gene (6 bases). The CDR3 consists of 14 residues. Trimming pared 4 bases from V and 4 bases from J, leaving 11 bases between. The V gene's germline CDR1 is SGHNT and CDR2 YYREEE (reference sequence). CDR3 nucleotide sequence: TGTGCCAGCAGCCCCGACAGGTTTAATGAAAAACTGTTTTTT. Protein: CASSPDRFNEKLFF.

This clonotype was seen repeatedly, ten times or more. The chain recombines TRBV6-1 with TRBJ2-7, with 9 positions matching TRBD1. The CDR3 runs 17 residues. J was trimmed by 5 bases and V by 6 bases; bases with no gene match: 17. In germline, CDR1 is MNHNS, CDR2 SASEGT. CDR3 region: CASRPLYSGTGIHEQYF. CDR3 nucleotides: TGTGCCAGCAGACCACTCTATTCCGGGACAGGGATACACGAGCAGTACTTC.

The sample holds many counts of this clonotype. The CDR3 sequence: CASKGTGFSSYNEQFF. The CDR3 DNA sequence: TGTGCCAGCAAGGGTACAGGGTTCAGCTCCTACAATGAGCAGTTCTTC. This chain connects TRBV6-1 to TRBJ2-1, with D perhaps TRBD1 (6 bases). The length of the CDR3 is 16 residues. Trimming removed 7 bases at V and 0 bases at J, with 16 bases between. CDR1 and CDR2 (germline): MNHNS, SASEGT.

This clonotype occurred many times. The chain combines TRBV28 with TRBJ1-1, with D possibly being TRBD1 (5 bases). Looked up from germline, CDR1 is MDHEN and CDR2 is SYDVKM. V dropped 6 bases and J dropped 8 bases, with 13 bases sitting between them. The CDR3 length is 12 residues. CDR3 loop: CASRHIPGEAFF. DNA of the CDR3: TGTGCCAGCAGACATATTCCAGGGGAAGCTTTCTTT.

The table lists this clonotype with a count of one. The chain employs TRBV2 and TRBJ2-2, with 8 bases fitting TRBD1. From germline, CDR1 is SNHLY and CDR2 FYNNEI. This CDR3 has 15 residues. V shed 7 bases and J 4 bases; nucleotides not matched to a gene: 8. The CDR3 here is CASTARTGTTGELFF. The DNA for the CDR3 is TGTGCCAGCACCGCTCGGACAGGGACCACCGGGGAGCTGTTTTTT.

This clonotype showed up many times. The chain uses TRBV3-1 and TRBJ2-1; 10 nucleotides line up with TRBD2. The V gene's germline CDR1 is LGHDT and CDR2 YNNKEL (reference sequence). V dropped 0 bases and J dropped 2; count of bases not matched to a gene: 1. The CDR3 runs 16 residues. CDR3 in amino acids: CASSQDGLAAYNEQFF. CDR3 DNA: TGTGCCAGCAGCCAAGATGGACTAGCGGCCTACAATGAGCAGTTCTTC.

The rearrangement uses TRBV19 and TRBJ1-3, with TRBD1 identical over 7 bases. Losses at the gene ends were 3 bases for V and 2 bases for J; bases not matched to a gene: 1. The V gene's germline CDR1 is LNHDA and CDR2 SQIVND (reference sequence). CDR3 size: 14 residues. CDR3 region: CASSIGTAGNTIYF. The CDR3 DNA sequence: TGTGCCAGTAGTATCGGGACAGCTGGAAACACCATATATTTT.

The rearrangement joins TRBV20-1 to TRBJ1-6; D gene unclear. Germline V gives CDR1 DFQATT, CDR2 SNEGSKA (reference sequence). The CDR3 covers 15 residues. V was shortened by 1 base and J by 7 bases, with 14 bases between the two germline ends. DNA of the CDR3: TGCAGTGCTAGAGTTGGCGGGCCGTCAAATTCACCCCTCCACTTT. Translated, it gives CSARVGGPSNSPLHF.

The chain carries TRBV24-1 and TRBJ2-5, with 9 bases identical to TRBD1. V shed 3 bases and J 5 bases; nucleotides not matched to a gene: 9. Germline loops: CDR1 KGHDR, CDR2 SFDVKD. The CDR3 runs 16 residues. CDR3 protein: CATSDTKQGARETQYF. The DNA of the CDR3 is TGTGCCACCAGTGATACCAAACAGGGGGCTAGGGAGACCCAGTACTTC.

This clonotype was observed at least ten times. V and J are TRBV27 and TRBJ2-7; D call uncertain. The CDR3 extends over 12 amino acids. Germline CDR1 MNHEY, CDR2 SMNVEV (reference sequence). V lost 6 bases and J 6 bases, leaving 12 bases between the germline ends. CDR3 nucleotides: TGTGCCAGCAGCCTTATAGGGTCCGAGCAGTACTTC. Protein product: CASSLIGSEQYF.

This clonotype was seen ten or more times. The DNA for the CDR3 is TGTGCCAGCAGTTTATCGTGGGGTTTACTAGGAAATCAGCCCCAGCATTTT. The encoded protein is CASSLSWGLLGNQPQHF. The chain has TRBV27 and TRBJ1-5, with D unresolved. Trimming removed 0 bases at V and 4 bases at J, with 16 bases between. Looked up from germline, CDR1 is MNHEY and CDR2 is SMNVEV (reference sequence). The CDR3 has 17 amino acids.

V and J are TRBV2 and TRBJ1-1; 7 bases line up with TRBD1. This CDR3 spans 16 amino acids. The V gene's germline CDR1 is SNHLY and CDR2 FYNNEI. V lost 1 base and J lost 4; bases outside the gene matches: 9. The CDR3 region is CASSEGVTGRTTEAFF. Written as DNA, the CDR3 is TGTGCCAGCAGTGAAGGGGTGACAGGGAGAACCACTGAAGCTTTCTTT.

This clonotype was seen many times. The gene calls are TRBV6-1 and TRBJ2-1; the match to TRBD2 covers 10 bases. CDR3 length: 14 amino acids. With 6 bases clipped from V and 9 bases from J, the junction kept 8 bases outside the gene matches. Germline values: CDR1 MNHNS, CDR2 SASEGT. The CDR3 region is CASSPKREGGEQFF. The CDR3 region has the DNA TGTGCCAGCAGCCCCAAGCGGGAGGGGGGTGAGCAGTTCTTC.

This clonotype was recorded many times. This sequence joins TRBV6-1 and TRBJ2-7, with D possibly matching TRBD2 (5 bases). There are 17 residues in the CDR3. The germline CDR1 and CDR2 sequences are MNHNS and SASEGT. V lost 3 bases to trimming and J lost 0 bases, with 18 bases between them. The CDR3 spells CASSDAGMAGLSYEQYF. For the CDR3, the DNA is TGTGCCAGCAGTGACGCCGGGATGGCAGGACTCTCCTACGAGCAGTACTTC.

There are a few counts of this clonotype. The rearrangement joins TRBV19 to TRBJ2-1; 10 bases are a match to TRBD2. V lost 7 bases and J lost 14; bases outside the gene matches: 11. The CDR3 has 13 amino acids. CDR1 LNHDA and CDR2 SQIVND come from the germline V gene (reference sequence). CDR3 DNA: TGTGCCAGTACCAACCTAGCGGGAGCGTTAAAGTTCTTC. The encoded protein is CASTNLAGALKFF.

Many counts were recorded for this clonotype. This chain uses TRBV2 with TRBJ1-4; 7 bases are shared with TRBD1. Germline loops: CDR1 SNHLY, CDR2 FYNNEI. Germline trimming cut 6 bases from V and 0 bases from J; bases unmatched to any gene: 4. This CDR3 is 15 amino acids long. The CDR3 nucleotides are TGTGCCAGCAGCGGAACAGGGGCAACTAATGAAAAACTGTTTTTT. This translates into CASSGTGATNEKLFF.

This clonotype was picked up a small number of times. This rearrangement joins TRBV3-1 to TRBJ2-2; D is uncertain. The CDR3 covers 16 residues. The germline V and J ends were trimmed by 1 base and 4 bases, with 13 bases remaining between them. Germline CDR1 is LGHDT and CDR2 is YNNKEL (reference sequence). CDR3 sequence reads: CASSQGRMRFTGELFF. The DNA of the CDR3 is TGTGCCAGCAGCCAAGGCAGAATGAGGTTCACCGGGGAGCTGTTTTTT. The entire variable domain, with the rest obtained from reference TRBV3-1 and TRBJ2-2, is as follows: DTAVSQTPKYLVTQMGNDKSIKCEQNLGHDTMYWYKQDSKKFLKIMFSYNNKELIINETVPNRFSPKSPDKAHLNLHINSLELGDSAVYFCASSQGRMRFTGELFFGEGSRLTVL.

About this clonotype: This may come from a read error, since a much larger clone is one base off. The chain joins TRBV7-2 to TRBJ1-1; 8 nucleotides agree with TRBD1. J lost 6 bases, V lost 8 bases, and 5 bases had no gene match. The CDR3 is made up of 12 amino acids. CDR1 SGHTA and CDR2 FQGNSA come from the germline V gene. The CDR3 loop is CASDRGHAEAFF. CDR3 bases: TGTGCCAGCGACAGGGGTCACGCTGAAGCTTTCTTT.

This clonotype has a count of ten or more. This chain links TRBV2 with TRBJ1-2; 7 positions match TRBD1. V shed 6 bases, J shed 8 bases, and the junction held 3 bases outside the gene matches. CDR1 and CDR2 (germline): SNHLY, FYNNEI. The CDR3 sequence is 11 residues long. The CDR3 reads CASSTGVGYTF. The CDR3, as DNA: TGTGCCAGCAGCACAGGGGTGGGCTACACCTTC.

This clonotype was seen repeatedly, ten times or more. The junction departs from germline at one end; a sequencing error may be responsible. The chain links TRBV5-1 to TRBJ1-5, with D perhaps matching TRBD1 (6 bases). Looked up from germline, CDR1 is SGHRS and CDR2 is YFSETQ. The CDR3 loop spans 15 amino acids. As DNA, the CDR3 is TGTGCCAGCAGCTTAGAGGGGGGGAGCAATCAGCCCCAGCATTTT. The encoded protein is CASSLEGGSNQPQHF.

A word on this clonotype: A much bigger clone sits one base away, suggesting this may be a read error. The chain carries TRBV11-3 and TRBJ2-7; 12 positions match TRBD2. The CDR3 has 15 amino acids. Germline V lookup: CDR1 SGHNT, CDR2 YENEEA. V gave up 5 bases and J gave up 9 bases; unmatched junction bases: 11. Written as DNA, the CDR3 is TGTGCCAGCAGCCTACGACTAGCGGGAGAGTCCGGGCAGTACTTC. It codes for CASSLRLAGESGQYF.

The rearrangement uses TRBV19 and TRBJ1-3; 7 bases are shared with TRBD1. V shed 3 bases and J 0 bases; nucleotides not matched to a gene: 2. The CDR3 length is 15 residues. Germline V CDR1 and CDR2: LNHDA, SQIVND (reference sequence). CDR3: CASSIGTVSGNTIYF. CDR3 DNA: TGTGCCAGTAGTATTGGGACAGTCTCTGGAAACACCATATATTTT.

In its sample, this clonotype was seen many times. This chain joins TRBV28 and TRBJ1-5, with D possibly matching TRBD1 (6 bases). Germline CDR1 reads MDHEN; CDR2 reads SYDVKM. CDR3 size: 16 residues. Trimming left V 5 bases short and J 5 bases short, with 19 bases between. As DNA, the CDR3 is TGTGCCAGCAGTCCTCTAACAGGGTCAACCGATCAGCCCCAGCATTTT. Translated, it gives CASSPLTGSTDQPQHF.

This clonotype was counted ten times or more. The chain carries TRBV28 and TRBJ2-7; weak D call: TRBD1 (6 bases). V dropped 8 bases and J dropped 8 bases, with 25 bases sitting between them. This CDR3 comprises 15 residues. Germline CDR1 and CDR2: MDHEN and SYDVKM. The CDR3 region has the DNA TGTGCCAGCGGAACCATAGGGGGAGAACCTAGAAAGCAGTACTTC. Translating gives CASGTIGGEPRKQYF.

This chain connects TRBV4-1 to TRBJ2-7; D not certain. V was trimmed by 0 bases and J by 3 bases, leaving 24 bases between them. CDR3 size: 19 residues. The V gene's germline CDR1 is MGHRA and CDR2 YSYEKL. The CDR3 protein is CASSQDTGQYEAWGYEQYF. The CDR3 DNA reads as TGCGCCAGCAGCCAAGATACTGGGCAGTACGAGGCGTGGGGCTACGAGCAGTACTTC.